These 20 T cell receptor beta chains originate from one sample sequenced in a study of T cell changes during pregnancy in multiple sclerosis. The table came from immunoSEQ multiplex PCR; TCRdb's copy has only in-frame clones and leaves some out. Counted here are 30,000 to 45,000 clones, 93% occurring once; the ten biggest clones make up 0.35% to 0.45%. Sequenced here: CD4+ T cells from peripheral blood mononuclear cells, sampled in the first trimester of pregnancy. The receptors derive from a female donor with multiple sclerosis, enrolled in a pregnancy study.

The chain joins TRBV4-2 to TRBJ2-7, with D hard to call. The CDR3 loop spans 13 amino acids. The germline V gene encodes CDR1 LGHNA and CDR2 YNFKEQ. Trimming took off 1 base at V and 2 bases at J, with 6 bases between the two ends. This CDR3 is CASSQGRAYEQYF. The CDR3 DNA sequence: TGTGCCAGCAGCCAAGGACGGGCCTACGAGCAGTACTTC.

This sequence joins TRBV7-2 and TRBJ2-1, with D perhaps matching TRBD1 (6 bases). Trimming shortened V by 2 bases and J by 9 bases, and 29 bases separated the two germline ends. Germline CDR1 and CDR2: SGHTA and FQGNSA. The CDR3 consists of 19 residues. The CDR3 DNA sequence: TGTGCCAGCAGCTTAAAGACAGGACCATCCACCCTTTATACTGGTGAGCAGTTCTTC. This translates into CASSLKTGPSTLYTGEQFF.

This chain links TRBV19 with TRBJ1-2, with 12 positions matching TRBD1. Looked up from germline, CDR1 is LNHDA and CDR2 is SQIVND (reference sequence). V trimming: 9 bases; J trimming: 4 bases; junction bases outside the gene matches: 12. This CDR3 has 16 residues. Here the CDR3 reads CASFAWDRGPSYGYTF. In nucleotides, the CDR3 is TGTGCCAGCTTTGCATGGGACAGGGGGCCGTCCTATGGCTACACCTTC.

The chain employs TRBV15 and TRBJ2-2; 7 bases fit TRBD1. Germline V CDR1 and CDR2: LNHNV, YYDKDF (reference sequence). After removal of 2 bases from V and 4 bases from J, the junction contained 7 bases not matched to a gene. CDR3 size: 16 residues. CDR3 nucleotides: TGTGCCACCAGCAGACTCACAGGGGTTGGCACCGGGGAGCTGTTTTTT. Its protein product is CATSRLTGVGTGELFF.

DNA for the CDR3: TGTGCCAGCAGCTTATGGGGTCAGGGGGTCTCTTTCGATGAGCAGTTCTTC. Translation: CASSLWGQGVSFDEQFF. The gene calls are TRBV7-2 and TRBJ2-1; 7 bases are shared with TRBD1. Germline values: CDR1 SGHTA, CDR2 FQGNSA. V lost 2 bases, J lost 8 bases, and 15 bases stayed unmatched. This CDR3 region has 17 residues. The whole variable domain, filled in from reference TRBV7-2 and TRBJ2-1, reads GAGVSQSPSNKVTEKGKDVELRCDPISGHTALYWYRQSLGQGLEFLIYFQGNSAPDKSGLPSDRFSAERTGGSVSTLTIQRTQQEDSAVYLCASSLWGQGVSFDEQFFGPGTRLTVL.

V usage is TRBV2 and J usage is TRBJ1-1; 9 nucleotides match TRBD1. Losses at the gene ends were 5 bases for V and 11 bases for J; bases not matched to a gene: 6. CDR3 length: 12 residues. Per the germline V gene, CDR1 is SNHLY and CDR2 is FYNNEI. CDR3 region: CASSPDRGRAFF. Written as DNA, the CDR3 is TGTGCCAGCAGTCCGGACAGGGGTAGGGCTTTCTTT.

Regarding this clone: Other DNA variants within this sample encode the same CDR3. This chain links TRBV11-2 with TRBJ2-1; TRBD2 agrees at 12 bases. The germline gives CDR1 SGHAT, CDR2 FQNNGV. The CDR3 contains 15 residues. Germline trimming cut 5 bases from V and 5 bases from J; bases unmatched to any gene: 4. CDR3 sequence: CASSPRLAGDNEQFF. DNA of the CDR3: TGTGCCAGCAGCCCTCGACTAGCGGGGGACAATGAGCAGTTCTTC. The complete variable domain, with remaining parts taken from reference TRBV11-2 and TRBJ2-1, reads EAGVAQSPRYKIIEKRQSVAFWCNPISGHATLYWYQQILGQGPKLLIQFQNNGVVDDSQLPKDRFSAERLKGVDSTLKIQPAKLEDSAVYLCASSPRLAGDNEQFFGPGTRLTVL.

The genes are TRBV2 and TRBJ1-5, with unresolved D. The germline CDR1 and CDR2 sequences are SNHLY and FYNNEI. Trimming took 6 bases from V and 3 from J, leaving 12 bases between them. This CDR3 is built from 14 residues. Here the CDR3 DNA reads TGTGCCAGCAGGGCGGGTCTTAACAATCAGCCCCAGCATTTT. It translates to CASRAGLNNQPQHF.

This rearrangement joins TRBV19 to TRBJ2-7, with TRBD1 as a possible D gene (5 bases). The CDR3 sequence is 14 residues long. The germline gives CDR1 LNHDA, CDR2 SQIVND (reference sequence). V was cut by 4 bases and J by 1 base, with 11 bases left in between. The CDR3 here is CASSKYRQSYEQYF. The CDR3 DNA sequence: TGTGCCAGTAGTAAGTATAGACAGTCCTACGAGCAGTACTTC.

J is TRBJ1-1 and V is TRBV7-3; tentative D call: TRBD1 (6 bases). The V end was cut by 10 bases, the J end by 5 bases, with 17 bases between. In germline, CDR1 is SGHTA, CDR2 FQGTGA. The CDR3 sequence is 13 residues long. The CDR3 loop is CATGVGANTEAFF. The CDR3 region has the DNA TGTGCCACAGGGGTCGGGGCGAATACTGAAGCTTTCTTT. The variable domain in full, with the rest retrieved from reference TRBV7-3 and TRBJ1-1, is GAGVSQTPSNKVTEKGKYVELRCDPISGHTALYWYRQSLGQGPEFLIYFQGTGAADDSGLPNDRFFAVRPEGSVSTLKIQRTERGDSAVYLCATGVGANTEAFFGQGTRLTVV.

The rearrangement joins TRBV16 to TRBJ2-7; D possibly corresponds to TRBD1 (5 bases). Trimming took off 0 bases at V and 1 base at J, with 7 bases between the two ends. The CDR3 is 14 residues long. In germline, CDR1 is KGHSY, CDR2 FQNENV. CDR3 coding DNA: TGTGCCAGCAGCCAATCGGCAGGGTCCTACGAGCAGTACTTC. Translated: CASSQSAGSYEQYF. Combining the CDR3 with reference TRBV16 and TRBJ2-7 gives the whole variable domain GEEVAQTPKHLVRGEGQKAKLYCAPIKGHSYVFWYQQVLKNEFKFLISFQNENVFDETGMPKERFSAKCLPNSPCSLEIQATKLEDSAVYFCASSQSAGSYEQYFGPGTRLTVT.

V usage is TRBV23-1 and J usage is TRBJ2-1, with unresolved D. TRBV23-1 carries the ORF label, with uncertain function. Deletions cut 5 bases from V and 0 bases from J, with 11 bases between. The CDR3 runs to 15 residues. In DNA, the CDR3 is TGCGCCAGCAGTAACCGGGTTAGCTCCTACAATGAGCAGTTCTTC. It encodes CASSNRVSSYNEQFF.

This chain uses TRBV7-9 with TRBJ2-5; tentative D call: TRBD1 (6 bases). With 1 base removed from V and 5 bases from J, the gap between germline ends came to 17 bases. CDR1 and CDR2 (germline): SEHNR, FQNEAQ (reference sequence). This CDR3 comprises 16 residues. CDR3 nucleotides: TGTGCCAGCAGCTTAGAAGTCTTCAGGGGATCGGAGACCCAGTACTTC. It specifies CASSLEVFRGSETQYF.

V and J are TRBV4-1 and TRBJ2-7; 7 bases are shared with TRBD1. This CDR3 spans 16 amino acids. V lost 0 bases and J lost 0; bases outside the gene matches: 5. CDR1 and CDR2 from the germline V gene are MGHRA and YSYEKL. The CDR3 bases are TGCGCCAGCAGCCAAGAGCGCAGGACAGGCTCCTACGAGCAGTACTTC. Residues: CASSQERRTGSYEQYF.

This rearrangement joins TRBV28 to TRBJ2-5; 9 nucleotides align to TRBD2. This CDR3 spans 14 amino acids. Germline trimming cut 5 bases from V and 5 bases from J; bases unmatched to any gene: 6. The germline V gene has CDR1 MDHEN and CDR2 SYDVKM. CDR3 region: CASSLGLARETQYF. As DNA, the CDR3 is TGTGCCAGCAGTCTAGGACTAGCGCGTGAGACCCAGTACTTC.

The V call is TRBV4-2, the J call TRBJ2-7; tentatively, D is TRBD1 (5 bases). The germline V gene encodes CDR1 LGHNA and CDR2 YNFKEQ. V was trimmed by 0 bases and J by 2 bases, leaving 8 bases between them. The CDR3 consists of 14 residues. CDR3: CASSQDRQTYEQYF. In DNA, the CDR3 is TGTGCCAGCAGCCAAGATAGACAGACCTACGAGCAGTACTTC.

The J gene is TRBJ2-1, the V gene TRBV6-5; TRBD1 might be the D (5 bases). From germline, CDR1 is MNHEY and CDR2 SVGAGI. Trimming took off 10 bases at V and 4 bases at J, with 17 bases between the two ends. The CDR3 has 14 amino acids. In DNA form, the CDR3 reads TGTGCCACCCAAGGGAAAAGGGGTTACAATGAGCAGTTCTTC. The encoded protein is CATQGKRGYNEQFF.

This clone was seen once. The chain joins TRBV6-1 to TRBJ2-1; perhaps TRBD2 as D (5 bases). CDR3 length equals 13 residues. The germline gives CDR1 MNHNS, CDR2 SASEGT. V dropped 5 bases and J dropped 4 bases, with 9 bases sitting between them. Here the CDR3 DNA reads TGTGCCAGCAGTCGGGGTTATTACAATGAGCAGTTCTTC. Translated, it gives CASSRGYYNEQFF.

V gene TRBV11-2 combines with J gene TRBJ2-1; TRBD2 matches at 13 bases. In germline, CDR1 is SGHAT, CDR2 FQNNGV. Trimming took 6 bases from V and 7 from J; bases not matched to a gene: 6. This CDR3 is built from 15 residues. CDR3 sequence reads: CASRTTSGRWNEQFF. The DNA for the CDR3 is TGTGCCAGCAGAACGACTAGCGGGAGGTGGAATGAGCAGTTCTTC.

The genes are TRBV6-6 and TRBJ2-2, with D hard to call. In germline, CDR1 is MNHNY, CDR2 SVGAGI (reference sequence). The V end lost 2 bases, the J end lost 7 bases, and 2 bases lay between the germline ends. CDR3 length equals 11 residues. This CDR3 reads CASSYLGELFF. The CDR3 coding sequence is TGTGCCAGCAGTTACCTCGGGGAGCTGTTTTTT.